This T cell receptor (beta chain) is from a study of beta chain features in type 1 diabetes. Overall study findings and caveats: It was possible that PCR favored shorter templates, equally so in patients and controls.

Notes on this clone: Its antigen remains unidentified.

As every portion of the isolated RNA was reverse transcribed, the sequencing read expressed TCRB transcripts. TCRdb keeps only in-frame clones here, not all; method: immunoSEQ multiplex PCR. The sample includes 400,000 to 500,000 clones, about 14% of them seen just once. Germline CDR1 MGHRA, CDR2 YSYEKL. This CDR3 is 12 amino acids long. V lost 1 base and J 9 bases, leaving 7 bases between the germline ends. This chain uses TRBV4-1 with TRBJ2-1; D is undetermined. The receptor's source is a man aged 25 to 40 in good health. Material: naive CD4+ T cells from blood. Here the CDR3 reads CASSQAQREQFF. The CDR3 DNA reads TGCGCCAGCAGCCAAGCTCAACGTGAGCAGTTCTTC.